What follows describes a single T cell receptor beta chain. There are many counts of this clonotype. It has no known antigen specificity. No per-base quality is available; no much larger clone lies one base away. Library creation used RT-PCR. The data were produced on a NextSeq 550. The raw public reads went through TCRdb reprocessing: fastp at Q25, MiXCR clone calling, in-frame beta chains kept. Each CDR3 protein gets just one entry, which takes the most common genes and DNA from the rows behind it. In this sample the table shows about 200,000 distinct CDR3 sequences, more than 35% of which occur a single time. Under 14% of the sample is taken by the ten largest. This entry is derived from a study of patients and donors after allogeneic stem cell transplantation (dated by TCRdb to 2019 to 2021). Trimmed from V: 7 bases; trimmed from J: 5 bases; junction bases lacking a gene match: 11. The CDR3 runs 15 amino acids, cysteine and phenylalanine included. Only the CDR3 portion is preserved as DNA: 45 bases, with reading frame beginning at the first base. CDR1 and CDR2, per the germline V gene, are SGHTA and FQGNSA.

The V and J segments used are TRBV7-2 and TRBJ1-2; TRBD1 fits 9 bases in the junction. This TCR derives from a human donor who was either an allogeneic HSCT recipient or a stem cell or donor lymphocyte infusion donor (not recorded which). It is not recorded whose cells these are; they may come from a transplant donor. The sequencing input was blood, either unsorted or a sorted T cell fraction (not recorded which). The DNA sequence is TGTGCCAGCACCAACTCCATGGACAGGGGTTATGGCTACACCTTC. This sequence encodes CASTNSMDRGYGYTF.